The source of this T cell receptor (beta chain) is a study of T cell repertoires in cytomegalovirus infection. About the research overall: HLA-B-restricted CMV epitopes that are well studied, plus recently identified HLA-C-restricted ones, were used by the study. Signatures in public TCR beta sequences pointed to both CMV infection and matching HLA type.

TCRdb re-derived calls from the reads in MiXCR, one entry per CDR3 protein. The top ten clones hold roughly 53% of a sample with about 130,000 distinct CDR3 sequences, about 32% of them seen once. Whole-study findings and limits: In two of eight donors, the top clonotype was HLA-C-restricted CMV-specific. Based on cumulative public TCR beta family frequency, carriers of CMV plus the relevant HLA were identified.

This clonotype is medium-sized by share. Antigen specificity is unknown. V dropped 7 bases and J dropped 0; count of bases not matched to a gene: 8. Per germline, CDR1 ENHRY and CDR2 SYGVKD. The CDR3 length is 17 residues. The clonotype comes from a human donor in good health (CMV status not recorded). Some clones in this sample may be carry-over from other donors' samples. This specimen was CD8+ T cells from cultured PBMCs, taken from culture after CMV antigen stimulation. The chain employs TRBV10-3 and TRBJ2-6; 8 bases fit TRBD1. CDR3 residues: CAITADRVSSGANVLTF. As DNA, the CDR3 is TGTGCCATCACTGCGGACAGGGTCAGCTCTGGGGCCAACGTCCTGACTTTC.